This is a list of T cell receptor beta chains from one sample in a study of radiation and T cells in renal cell carcinoma. Data came from immunoSEQ multiplex PCR; TCRdb stores just in-frame clones and leaves some out. The sample yields 15,000 to 19,000 clones, 55% to 60% seen once. The material was tumor tissue, obtained from a patient whose treatment was nephrectomy without radiotherapy. Receptors were obtained from a man aged 50 to 59 with renal cell carcinoma. Each CDR3 is given with its conserved first and last residue. A D gene is named only where the DNA matches it firmly. Rows may omit the clone size; those that give it use once, few, many or a size class.

V gene: TRBV28
D gene: TRBD1
clone size: few
J gene: TRBJ1-4
CDR3 DNA: TGTGCCAGCAGTTCCCCGGGGACAGAGAATGAAAAACTGTTTTTT
CDR3 protein: CASSSPGTENEKLFF

V gene: TRBV30
D gene: NA
clone size: few
J gene: TRBJ1-1
CDR3 DNA: TGTGCCTGGAGTGTACGGGCCCCAGCGCCCGCTTTCTTT
CDR3 protein: CAWSVRAPAPAFF

V gene: TRBV2
D gene: NA
clone size: few
J gene: TRBJ2-1
CDR3 DNA: TGTGCCAGCAGTGAACAGGGATTCAATGAGCAGTTCTTC
CDR3 protein: CASSEQGFNEQFF

V gene: TRBV11-2
D gene: NA
clone size: NA
J gene: TRBJ1-2
CDR3 DNA: TGTGCCAGCAGCCAGGACAGTGTTTATGGCTACACCTTC
CDR3 protein: CASSQDSVYGYTF

V gene: TRBV7-9
D gene: TRBD1
clone size: NA
J gene: TRBJ2-7
CDR3 DNA: TGTGCCAGCAGCCTAGGACAGGGGGCGCGACAGTGGGAGCAGTACTTC
CDR3 protein: CASSLGQGARQWEQYF

V gene: TRBV5-4
D gene: TRBD2
clone size: NA
J gene: TRBJ2-3
CDR3 DNA: TGTGCCAGCAGCTTGGAGGCTAGCGGTTGGGGGGACACAGATACGCAGTATTTT
CDR3 protein: CASSLEASGWGDTDTQYF

V gene: TRBV19
D gene: NA
clone size: NA
J gene: TRBJ1-5
CDR3 DNA: TGTGCCAGTAGTATCAATCCGGGTGGCAATCAGCCCCAGCATTTT
CDR3 protein: CASSINPGGNQPQHF

V gene: TRBV7-9
D gene: TRBD1
clone size: NA
J gene: TRBJ2-2
CDR3 DNA: TGTGCCAGCAGGGACGACAGGGGGCGAAACACCGGGGAGCTGTTTTTT
CDR3 protein: CASRDDRGRNTGELFF

V gene: TRBV7-9
D gene: NA
clone size: NA
J gene: TRBJ1-5
CDR3 DNA: TGTGCCAGCAGCTTAGAGGGTTACAATCAGCCCCAGCATTTT
CDR3 protein: CASSLEGYNQPQHF

V gene: TRBV7-6
D gene: NA
clone size: NA
J gene: TRBJ2-7
CDR3 DNA: TGTGCCAGCAGCTTAGAGTTAAGCTCCTACGAGCAGTACTTC
CDR3 protein: CASSLELSSYEQYF

V gene: TRBV6-5
D gene: NA
clone size: NA
J gene: TRBJ2-2
CDR3 DNA: TGTGCCAGCAGTATAGAGGGGAACACCGGGGAGCTGTTTTTT
CDR3 protein: CASSIEGNTGELFF

V gene: TRBV30
D gene: NA
clone size: NA
J gene: TRBJ2-7
CDR3 DNA: TGTGCCTGGGGACAGATCTTGGGGAAGCAGTACTTC
CDR3 protein: CAWGQILGKQYF

V gene: TRBV29-1
D gene: NA
clone size: few
J gene: TRBJ2-5
CDR3 DNA: TGCAGCGTTGGAGTAGGGTCCCAAGAGACCCAGTACTTC
CDR3 protein: CSVGVGSQETQYF

V gene: TRBV11-3
D gene: TRBD1
clone size: NA
J gene: TRBJ1-2
CDR3 DNA: TGTGCCAGCAGCTTAGATCTGCGACAGGGGTCTCATGGCTACACCTTC
CDR3 protein: CASSLDLRQGSHGYTF

V gene: TRBV6-6
D gene: NA
clone size: NA
J gene: TRBJ2-3
CDR3 DNA: TGTGCCAGCAGTTACTCGAGTTCGGGGAGCACAGATACGCAGTATTTT
CDR3 protein: CASSYSSSGSTDTQYF

V gene: TRBV7-9
D gene: TRBD1
clone size: medium-sized
J gene: TRBJ2-2
CDR3 DNA: TGTGCCGGGGGACAGCGTAGCGGGGAGCTGTTTTTT
CDR3 protein: CAGGQRSGELFF

V gene: TRBV6-5
D gene: NA
clone size: NA
J gene: TRBJ2-2
CDR3 DNA: TGTGCCAGCAGCGACGGTACCGGGGAGCTGTTTTTT
CDR3 protein: CASSDGTGELFF

V gene: TRBV5-6
D gene: NA
clone size: NA
J gene: TRBJ2-5
CDR3 DNA: TGTGCCAGCAGCTTGGGAGGCAGGGTAAGGGAGACCCAGTACTTC
CDR3 protein: CASSLGGRVRETQYF

V gene: TRBV5-1
D gene: NA
clone size: NA
J gene: TRBJ1-4
CDR3 DNA: TGCGCCAGCAGCTTAAGGGGACGTAATGAAAAACTGTTTTTT
CDR3 protein: CASSLRGRNEKLFF

V gene: TRBV28
D gene: NA
clone size: few
J gene: TRBJ2-7
CDR3 DNA: TGTGCCAGCAGATCCCCGGGGCATGCCCACGAGCAGTACTTC
CDR3 protein: CASRSPGHAHEQYF

V gene: TRBV6-5
D gene: NA
clone size: NA
J gene: TRBJ1-3
CDR3 DNA: TGTGCCAGCACCTACTCCACAGGGACTTCTGGAAACACCATATATTTT
CDR3 protein: CASTYSTGTSGNTIYF

V gene: TRBV5-1
D gene: TRBD2
clone size: NA
J gene: TRBJ2-1
CDR3 DNA: TGCGCCAGCATCGCCGGACTAGCGGACAATGAGCAGTTCTTC
CDR3 protein: CASIAGLADNEQFF

V gene: TRBV7-9
D gene: TRBD2
clone size: NA
J gene: TRBJ2-3
CDR3 DNA: TGTGCCAGCAGCTTCCCAACTCCGGGACTAGCGGGGGGCACAGATACGCAGTATTTT
CDR3 protein: CASSFPTPGLAGGTDTQYF

V gene: TRBV2
D gene: NA
clone size: few
J gene: TRBJ1-2
CDR3 DNA: TGTGCCAGCAGTAACCGGGACACGATCTATGGCTACACCTTC
CDR3 protein: CASSNRDTIYGYTF

V gene: TRBV25-1
D gene: NA
clone size: NA
J gene: TRBJ2-7
CDR3 DNA: TGTGCCAGCAGCGAACCCCTCGGGGGTGAGCAGTACTTC
CDR3 protein: CASSEPLGGEQYF

V gene: TRBV29-1
D gene: NA
clone size: NA
J gene: TRBJ1-2
CDR3 DNA: TGCAGCGTTGAAGGCAGGGAGCATGGCTACACCTTC
CDR3 protein: CSVEGREHGYTF

V gene: TRBV7-6
D gene: TRBD1
clone size: NA
J gene: TRBJ2-1
CDR3 DNA: TGTGCCAGCAGCTTAGGCGCCAGGACAGGGTACAATGAGCAGTTCTTC
CDR3 protein: CASSLGARTGYNEQFF

V gene: TRBV7-3
D gene: NA
clone size: NA
J gene: TRBJ1-5
CDR3 DNA: TGTGCCAGCAGCTTACAGGAGGGTCAGCCCCAGCATTTT
CDR3 protein: CASSLQEGQPQHF

V gene: TRBV20-1
D gene: TRBD2
clone size: few
J gene: TRBJ2-1
CDR3 DNA: TGCAGTGCTGAGCGGGAAAATGAGCAGTTCTTC
CDR3 protein: CSAERENEQFF

V gene: TRBV9
D gene: TRBD2
clone size: NA
J gene: TRBJ2-1
CDR3 DNA: TGTGCCAGCAGCGTTGGACTAGCGGGTTACAATGAGCAGTTCTTC
CDR3 protein: CASSVGLAGYNEQFF